This is a list of T cell receptor beta chains from one sample in a study of early stage breast cancer tumors. Assay used: immunoSEQ multiplex PCR; TCRdb lists only in-frame clones, some missing. The sample carries some 30,000 clones, just under 85% recorded once. The sample consisted of blood. These receptors were taken from a person aged 45 to 59 with breast cancer. Both conserved end residues are part of each CDR3.

v_gene: TRBV11-2; CDR3aa: CASSLSGPSAANTGELFF
v_gene: TRBV27; CDR3aa: CASGGGGPVAYEQYF
v_gene: TRBV30; CDR3aa: CAWSVLRDNQPQHF
v_gene: TRBV9; CDR3aa: CASSVTDGQGPLYEQYF
v_gene: TRBV7-3; CDR3aa: CASSLRGNNEQFF
v_gene: TRBV6-5; CDR3aa: CASRPTGGEGTEAFF
v_gene: TRBV11-3; CDR3aa: CASSRSGTGGETQYF
v_gene: TRBV10-2; CDR3aa: CATRGYNEQFF
v_gene: TRBV5-1; CDR3aa: CASSSGQGLQRVMNTEAFF
v_gene: TRBV2; CDR3aa: CASSVGGSSRGTGELFF
v_gene: TRBV9; CDR3aa: CASSPGAPRTGELFF
v_gene: TRBV19; CDR3aa: CASSGIVGNQPQHF
v_gene: TRBV10-3; CDR3aa: CAISESQGTGANVLTF
v_gene: TRBV6-1; CDR3aa: CASRTGNIADTQYF
v_gene: TRBV6-5; CDR3aa: CASSYGWAANEKLFF
v_gene: TRBV5-1; CDR3aa: CASVLAGGPSTGELFF
v_gene: TRBV10-2; CDR3aa: CASSNTGTGDEQYF
v_gene: TRBV18; CDR3aa: CASSPPQGVTDTQYF
v_gene: TRBV11-2; CDR3aa: CASSLEGDFSPLHF
v_gene: TRBV5-1; CDR3aa: CASSFSRTYGYTF
v_gene: TRBV7-2; CDR3aa: CASSFGGTEQFF
v_gene: TRBV2; CDR3aa: CASSGTTYNEQFF
v_gene: TRBV30; CDR3aa: CAWETGSGANVLTF
v_gene: TRBV13; CDR3aa: CASRSFNSGPYPEAFF
v_gene: TRBV7-3; CDR3aa: CASSQTSGSGVEQFF
v_gene: TRBV19; CDR3aa: CASSDRVGDEQFF
v_gene: TRBV27; CDR3aa: CASSFRFSNQPQHF
v_gene: TRBV6-1; CDR3aa: CASSPSPNQPQHF
v_gene: TRBV28; CDR3aa: CASSLVAGGGYTF
v_gene: TRBV5-1; CDR3aa: CASSLEGGKYHEQFF
v_gene: TRBV18; CDR3aa: CASSRRQDTGELFF
v_gene: TRBV5-1; CDR3aa: CASSIEAGQETQYF
v_gene: TRBV2; CDR3aa: CASRLGVTDTQYF
v_gene: TRBV19; CDR3aa: CASQIGAGYRAVAGELFF
v_gene: TRBV5-1; CDR3aa: CASSFQGATGELFF
v_gene: TRBV28; CDR3aa: CASIVAGGHITDTQYF
v_gene: TRBV7-8; CDR3aa: CASSLLEWREKLFF
v_gene: TRBV29-1; CDR3aa: CSVDGGVSDTQYF
v_gene: TRBV10-3; CDR3aa: CAISELAGTQETQYF
v_gene: TRBV2; CDR3aa: CASSTNREGQPQHF
v_gene: TRBV19; CDR3aa: CASSITGAGRAQYF
v_gene: TRBV2; CDR3aa: CASSAGVYSYEQYF
v_gene: TRBV9; CDR3aa: CASSPGETQYF
v_gene: TRBV14; CDR3aa: CASSTRQGRGPNTEAFF
v_gene: TRBV11-2; CDR3aa: CASSSIRKTGGYEQYF
v_gene: TRBV27; CDR3aa: CASLKITGAAAGANVLTF
v_gene: TRBV19; CDR3aa: CASSIVPGETEAFF
v_gene: TRBV28; CDR3aa: CASRSPTGTEAFF
v_gene: TRBV9; CDR3aa: CASSVGSREQFF
v_gene: TRBV9; CDR3aa: CASSPRLAGPYNEQFF
v_gene: TRBV9; CDR3aa: CASSFSGQETQYF
v_gene: TRBV28; CDR3aa: CASSGRLRESYNEQFF
v_gene: TRBV7-2; CDR3aa: CASRRGGLPNTQYF